This is a list of T cell receptor beta chains from one sample in a study of memory CD8 T cells in hepatitis C reinfection. Using immunoSEQ multiplex PCR, the repertoire was profiled, and TCRdb retains in-frame clones only, with some absent. The sample consists of 35,000 to 50,000 clones, approximately 90% of them appearing once. The sample consisted of naive CD8+ T cells sorted from blood. The receptors were gathered from a man younger than 35 with hepatitis C virus infection. Each CDR3 is given with its conserved first and last residue. Each record gives: clone size, J gene, V gene, D gene, CDR3 DNA, CDR3 protein. D genes are given only for firm matches. Expanded clones are given a class, and other clones once, few, many or no size at all.

clone size: .; J gene: TRBJ1-3; V gene: TRBV6-1; D gene: .; CDR3 DNA: TGTGCCAGCAGCCCAGGCCCCGAGCCCTTAAACACCATATATTTT; CDR3 protein: CASSPGPEPLNTIYF
clone size: once; J gene: TRBJ2-6; V gene: TRBV28; D gene: TRBD1; CDR3 DNA: TGTGCCAGCAGTTTGATACAGGGGCCGGCCAACGTCCTGACTTTC; CDR3 protein: CASSLIQGPANVLTF
clone size: .; J gene: TRBJ2-1; V gene: TRBV10-3; D gene: .; CDR3 DNA: TGTGCCATCAGGGGGAGTTCTAGGGACAATGAGCAGTTCTTC; CDR3 protein: CAIRGSSRDNEQFF
clone size: .; J gene: TRBJ2-6; V gene: TRBV18; D gene: .; CDR3 DNA: TGTGCCAGCTCACCGATTCCGGGTTCAGGGGCCAACGTCCTGACTTTC; CDR3 protein: CASSPIPGSGANVLTF
clone size: .; J gene: TRBJ1-3; V gene: TRBV25-1; D gene: .; CDR3 DNA: TGTGCCAGCAGTGACTTCTCTGGAAACACCATATATTTT; CDR3 protein: CASSDFSGNTIYF
clone size: .; J gene: TRBJ2-7; V gene: TRBV19; D gene: TRBD1; CDR3 DNA: TGTGCCAGTAGTCTTGGGACAGGGGTCTCCTACGAGCAGTACTTC; CDR3 protein: CASSLGTGVSYEQYF
clone size: .; J gene: TRBJ2-1; V gene: TRBV1; D gene: .; CDR3 DNA: TGCACCAGCAGCCAAGATCCTAGCGGGAGTCAGGATGAGCAGTTCTTC; CDR3 protein: CTSSQDPSGSQDEQFF
clone size: .; J gene: TRBJ2-2; V gene: TRBV7-2; D gene: TRBD1; CDR3 DNA: TGTGCCAGCAGCTCTAATACGATGACAGGGATGGTATCCGGGGAGCTGTTTTTT; CDR3 protein: CASSSNTMTGMVSGELFF
clone size: few; J gene: TRBJ1-1; V gene: TRBV4-1; D gene: .; CDR3 DNA: TGCGCCAGCAGCCAAGATCCCAGGGGGAACACTGAAGCTTTCTTT; CDR3 protein: CASSQDPRGNTEAFF
clone size: .; J gene: TRBJ2-3; V gene: TRBV13; D gene: .; CDR3 DNA: TGTGCCAGCAGCCCTGACTCGAGCACAGATACGCAGTATTTT; CDR3 protein: CASSPDSSTDTQYF
clone size: .; J gene: TRBJ2-7; V gene: TRBV28; D gene: TRBD1; CDR3 DNA: TGTGCCAGCAGTTTGAAAAAGGGGGCTTGGGAGCAGTACTTC; CDR3 protein: CASSLKKGAWEQYF
clone size: .; J gene: TRBJ1-1; V gene: TRBV5-4; D gene: .; CDR3 DNA: TGTGCCAGCAGCTGGGGGTCGGGGGGCGCTTTCTTT; CDR3 protein: CASSWGSGGAFF
clone size: .; J gene: TRBJ1-2; V gene: TRBV4-1; D gene: TRBD1; CDR3 DNA: TGCGCCAGCAGCCACTTTCTAGGGACAGATATCTCACTTGGCTACACCTTC; CDR3 protein: CASSHFLGTDISLGYTF